The rows below give T cell receptor beta chains drawn from one sample of a study of blood T cell repertoires in COVID-19. This table comes from immunoSEQ multiplex PCR, and its TCRdb copy is limited to in-frame clones, with some not included. The table lists hundreds of thousands of clones, 85% of them singletons, with around 3.4% in the top ten. The sample taken for sequencing was peripheral blood. The receptors derive from a woman aged 18 to 35 with acute or convalescent COVID-19. The CDR3 runs from the conserved cysteine through the conserved F or W. Each record gives: clone size, V gene, D gene, J gene, CDR3 protein, CDR3 DNA. The D gene is left open where the match is weak. The listing skips clone size in some rows; elsewhere it reads once, few, many or a size class.

clone size: NA
V gene: TRBV19
D gene: TRBD1
J gene: TRBJ1-2
CDR3 protein: CASSGPPGQGIYGYTF
CDR3 DNA: TGTGCCAGTAGTGGCCCTCCGGGACAGGGGATCTATGGCTACACCTTC

clone size: NA
V gene: TRBV7-7
D gene: TRBD1
J gene: TRBJ2-5
CDR3 protein: CASSLGTGETQYF
CDR3 DNA: TGTGCCAGCAGCTTGGGGACAGGGGAGACCCAGTACTTC

clone size: few
V gene: TRBV5-1
D gene: TRBD1
J gene: TRBJ2-7
CDR3 protein: CASSLWTGVSYEQYF
CDR3 DNA: TGCGCCAGCAGCTTGTGGACAGGGGTATCCTACGAGCAGTACTTC

clone size: NA
V gene: TRBV7-6
D gene: TRBD2
J gene: TRBJ2-3
CDR3 protein: CASSSWTSGQSTDTQYF
CDR3 DNA: TGTGCCAGCAGCTCATGGACTAGCGGACAAAGCACAGATACGCAGTATTTT

clone size: NA
V gene: TRBV7-2
D gene: NA
J gene: TRBJ1-6
CDR3 protein: CASSDDRSSYNSPLHF
CDR3 DNA: TGTGCCAGCAGCGACGACAGGAGCTCCTATAATTCACCCCTCCACTTT

clone size: NA
V gene: TRBV9
D gene: TRBD1
J gene: TRBJ2-3
CDR3 protein: CASSARTGALYTQYF
CDR3 DNA: TGTGCCAGCAGCGCGAGGACAGGGGCCTTGTATACGCAGTATTTT

clone size: NA
V gene: TRBV4-1
D gene: NA
J gene: TRBJ2-7
CDR3 protein: CASSQEWASGYEQYF
CDR3 DNA: TGCGCCAGCAGCCAAGAGTGGGCCTCTGGCTACGAGCAGTACTTC

clone size: NA
V gene: TRBV9
D gene: TRBD1
J gene: TRBJ1-2
CDR3 protein: CASSAGQGRYGYTF
CDR3 DNA: TGTGCCAGCAGCGCCGGACAGGGACGGTATGGCTACACCTTC

clone size: once
V gene: TRBV12-3/TRBV12-4
D gene: NA
J gene: TRBJ1-1
CDR3 protein: CASGRQINTEAFF
CDR3 DNA: TGTGCCAGCGGGAGGCAGATCAACACTGAAGCTTTCTTT

clone size: once
V gene: TRBV7-2
D gene: NA
J gene: TRBJ2-5
CDR3 protein: CASSFNTGSGETQYF
CDR3 DNA: TGTGCCAGCAGCTTTAACACAGGGTCGGGGGAGACCCAGTACTTC

clone size: NA
V gene: TRBV14
D gene: TRBD1
J gene: TRBJ1-6
CDR3 protein: CASSQDVSQGIYNSPLHF
CDR3 DNA: TGTGCCAGCAGCCAAGATGTTTCACAGGGGATCTATAATTCACCCCTCCACTTT

clone size: few
V gene: TRBV6-1
D gene: NA
J gene: TRBJ2-7
CDR3 protein: CASKEPGGRVYEQYF
CDR3 DNA: TGTGCCAGCAAGGAACCCGGGGGGCGAGTCTACGAGCAGTACTTC

clone size: NA
V gene: TRBV9
D gene: NA
J gene: TRBJ1-1
CDR3 protein: CASSVTGAPTTQAFF
CDR3 DNA: TGTGCCAGCAGCGTAACGGGTGCACCAACTACCCAAGCTTTCTTT

clone size: once
V gene: TRBV12-5
D gene: NA
J gene: TRBJ1-1
CDR3 protein: CASGLVRRGTEAFF
CDR3 DNA: TGTGCTAGTGGTTTGGTACGGAGGGGCACTGAAGCTTTCTTT

clone size: NA
V gene: TRBV24-1
D gene: NA
J gene: TRBJ1-2
CDR3 protein: CATSDSTKVYGYTF
CDR3 DNA: TGTGCCACCAGTGATTCTACCAAAGTCTATGGCTACACCTTC

clone size: NA
V gene: TRBV12-5
D gene: NA
J gene: TRBJ2-7
CDR3 protein: CASGLVPGSSYEQYF
CDR3 DNA: TGTGCTAGTGGTTTGGTACCCGGGAGCAGCTACGAGCAGTACTTC

clone size: NA
V gene: TRBV9
D gene: TRBD2
J gene: TRBJ2-3
CDR3 protein: CASSVGMAGVVDTQYF
CDR3 DNA: TGTGCCAGCAGCGTAGGCATGGCGGGAGTAGTAGATACGCAGTATTTT

clone size: NA
V gene: TRBV5-1
D gene: TRBD1
J gene: TRBJ2-3
CDR3 protein: CASRTGDSTDTQYF
CDR3 DNA: TGCGCCAGCAGGACAGGGGATAGCACAGATACGCAGTATTTT

clone size: NA
V gene: TRBV5-4
D gene: NA
J gene: TRBJ2-4
CDR3 protein: CASSLALGGAKNIQYF
CDR3 DNA: TGTGCCAGCAGCTTGGCCCTGGGGGGAGCCAAAAACATTCAGTACTTC

clone size: NA
V gene: TRBV14
D gene: NA
J gene: TRBJ1-1
CDR3 protein: CASSQGGNTEAFF
CDR3 DNA: TGTGCCAGCAGCCAGGGAGGGAACACTGAAGCTTTCTTT

clone size: NA
V gene: TRBV10-3
D gene: NA
J gene: TRBJ1-2
CDR3 protein: CAISGGLEYGYTF
CDR3 DNA: TGTGCCATTTCGGGGGGTTTGGAATATGGCTACACCTTC

clone size: once
V gene: TRBV9
D gene: NA
J gene: TRBJ1-6
CDR3 protein: CASSEGGAGRINSPLHF
CDR3 DNA: TGTGCCAGCAGCGAGGGCGGGGCGGGACGGATTAATTCACCCCTCCACTTT

clone size: NA
V gene: TRBV2
D gene: NA
J gene: TRBJ1-1
CDR3 protein: CASSDGGKTEAFF
CDR3 DNA: TGTGCCAGCAGTGACGGAGGGAAAACTGAAGCTTTCTTT

clone size: NA
V gene: TRBV9
D gene: TRBD1
J gene: TRBJ1-3
CDR3 protein: CASSPSGGSGNTIYF
CDR3 DNA: TGTGCCAGCAGCCCATCAGGGGGCTCTGGAAACACCATATATTTT

clone size: NA
V gene: TRBV27
D gene: NA
J gene: TRBJ2-4
CDR3 protein: CASSLSGGENIQYF
CDR3 DNA: TGTGCCAGCAGTTTATCCGGGGGAGAAAACATTCAGTACTTC

clone size: few
V gene: TRBV27
D gene: NA
J gene: TRBJ1-2
CDR3 protein: CASSLSSSRGSGYTF
CDR3 DNA: TGTGCCAGCAGTTTAAGTTCGTCCCGAGGGTCTGGCTACACCTTC

clone size: NA
V gene: TRBV29-1
D gene: NA
J gene: TRBJ2-3
CDR3 protein: CSVASAKRGTDTQYF
CDR3 DNA: TGCAGCGTTGCCTCGGCAAAGCGGGGCACAGATACGCAGTATTTT

clone size: NA
V gene: TRBV5-1
D gene: TRBD1
J gene: TRBJ2-3
CDR3 protein: CASSWGTGTDTQYF
CDR3 DNA: TGCGCCAGCAGCTGGGGGACAGGCACAGATACGCAGTATTTT

clone size: few
V gene: TRBV4-1
D gene: NA
J gene: TRBJ2-7
CDR3 protein: CASSQGAREQYF
CDR3 DNA: TGCGCCAGCAGCCAAGGCGCTCGGGAGCAGTACTTC

clone size: NA
V gene: TRBV7-9
D gene: NA
J gene: TRBJ2-1
CDR3 protein: CASSLASFSAAVPYAQQFF
CDR3 DNA: TGTGCCAGCAGCTTAGCTTCATTTTCAGCGGCAGTCCCATACGCTCAGCAGTTCTTC

clone size: NA
V gene: TRBV5-4
D gene: NA
J gene: TRBJ2-5
CDR3 protein: CASSDPLGETQYF
CDR3 DNA: TGTGCCAGCAGCGATCCCCTAGGAGAGACCCAGTACTTC

clone size: NA
V gene: TRBV19
D gene: NA
J gene: TRBJ1-1
CDR3 protein: CASTPKLSGGSLAFF
CDR3 DNA: TGTGCCAGTACTCCGAAATTGTCGGGTGGTTCGTTAGCTTTCTTT

clone size: few
V gene: TRBV5-1
D gene: NA
J gene: TRBJ2-1
CDR3 protein: CASSLTLLPHEQFF
CDR3 DNA: TGCGCCAGCAGCTTGACTCTATTACCCCATGAGCAGTTCTTC

clone size: NA
V gene: TRBV28
D gene: TRBD1
J gene: TRBJ1-2
CDR3 protein: CASSLLWGARGLGGYTF
CDR3 DNA: TGTGCCAGCAGTTTACTCTGGGGGGCCAGGGGGCTTGGTGGCTACACCTTC

clone size: NA
V gene: TRBV9
D gene: NA
J gene: TRBJ1-3
CDR3 protein: CASSVGDTASGNTIYF
CDR3 DNA: TGTGCCAGCAGCGTAGGAGACACTGCCTCTGGAAACACCATATATTTT

clone size: many
V gene: TRBV4-2
D gene: TRBD1
J gene: TRBJ1-4
CDR3 protein: CASSQWDSQGEKLFF
CDR3 DNA: TGTGCCAGCAGCCAGTGGGACAGCCAAGGGGAAAAACTGTTTTTT

clone size: NA
V gene: TRBV28
D gene: NA
J gene: TRBJ1-6
CDR3 protein: CASFLAYNSPLHF
CDR3 DNA: TGTGCCAGCTTTCTCGCGTATAATTCACCCCTCCACTTT

clone size: NA
V gene: TRBV24-1
D gene: NA
J gene: TRBJ1-2
CDR3 protein: CATSPQAHYGYTF
CDR3 DNA: TGTGCCACCAGTCCCCAGGCCCACTATGGCTACACCTTC

clone size: NA
V gene: TRBV9
D gene: TRBD1
J gene: TRBJ1-1
CDR3 protein: CASSPQGQPNTEAFF
CDR3 DNA: TGTGCCAGCAGCCCCCAGGGACAGCCGAACACTGAAGCTTTCTTT

clone size: NA
V gene: TRBV5-1
D gene: NA
J gene: TRBJ2-7
CDR3 protein: CASSTGATYEQYF
CDR3 DNA: TGCGCCAGCAGCACGGGAGCGACCTACGAGCAGTACTTC

clone size: many
V gene: TRBV2
D gene: NA
J gene: TRBJ1-5
CDR3 protein: CATIRDSNQPQHF
CDR3 DNA: TGTGCCACCATCCGGGATAGCAATCAGCCCCAGCATTTT

clone size: once
V gene: TRBV19
D gene: TRBD2
J gene: TRBJ2-3
CDR3 protein: CASRGLAGEGTQYF
CDR3 DNA: TGTGCCAGTAGGGGACTAGCGGGAGAGGGTACGCAGTATTTT

clone size: NA
V gene: TRBV9
D gene: NA
J gene: TRBJ1-1
CDR3 protein: CASSVGRGTEAFF
CDR3 DNA: TGTGCCAGCAGCGTAGGAAGAGGGACTGAAGCTTTCTTT

clone size: once
V gene: TRBV6-5
D gene: TRBD2
J gene: TRBJ2-3
CDR3 protein: CASSYASGGGDTQYF
CDR3 DNA: TGTGCCAGCAGTTACGCTAGCGGGGGGGGAGATACGCAGTATTTT

clone size: NA
V gene: TRBV24-1
D gene: NA
J gene: TRBJ2-1
CDR3 protein: CATSDLEGFGHNEQFF
CDR3 DNA: TGTGCCACCAGTGATTTGGAGGGATTTGGACACAATGAGCAGTTCTTC

clone size: once
V gene: TRBV4-1
D gene: TRBD1
J gene: TRBJ1-2
CDR3 protein: CASSATGGTYGYTF
CDR3 DNA: TGCGCCAGCAGCGCGACAGGGGGTACTTATGGCTACACCTTC

clone size: NA
V gene: TRBV7-2
D gene: NA
J gene: TRBJ1-2
CDR3 protein: CASSFSLAPYGYTF
CDR3 DNA: TGTGCCAGCAGCTTTTCCCTGGCCCCCTATGGCTACACCTTC

clone size: NA
V gene: TRBV2
D gene: NA
J gene: TRBJ1-1
CDR3 protein: CATLGANTEAFF
CDR3 DNA: TGTGCCACCCTAGGGGCGAACACTGAAGCTTTCTTT

clone size: NA
V gene: TRBV7-6
D gene: NA
J gene: TRBJ2-6
CDR3 protein: CASSLDRAGANVLTF
CDR3 DNA: TGTGCCAGCAGCTTAGACAGGGCTGGGGCCAACGTCCTGACTTTC

clone size: NA
V gene: TRBV28
D gene: NA
J gene: TRBJ1-2
CDR3 protein: CASRGGTYTRGYTF
CDR3 DNA: TGTGCCAGCAGGGGCGGGACTTATACTCGGGGCTACACCTTC

clone size: many
V gene: TRBV3-1/TRBV3-2
D gene: NA
J gene: TRBJ2-6
CDR3 protein: CASSNGANVLTF
CDR3 DNA: TGTGCCAGCAGTAATGGGGCCAACGTCCTGACTTTC

clone size: NA
V gene: TRBV5-5
D gene: TRBD1
J gene: TRBJ1-2
CDR3 protein: CASRNRGQGLNYGYTF
CDR3 DNA: TGTGCCAGCAGGAATCGGGGACAGGGGCTAAACTATGGCTACACCTTC

clone size: NA
V gene: TRBV4-1
D gene: NA
J gene: TRBJ2-1
CDR3 protein: CASSQDPPGDEQFF
CDR3 DNA: TGCGCCAGCAGCCAAGATCCCCCGGGGGATGAGCAGTTCTTC

clone size: NA
V gene: TRBV5-1
D gene: NA
J gene: TRBJ2-6
CDR3 protein: CASSKGDRSAGANVLTF
CDR3 DNA: TGCGCCAGCAGCAAGGGAGATAGGTCAGCTGGGGCCAACGTCCTGACTTTC

clone size: NA
V gene: TRBV14
D gene: TRBD2
J gene: TRBJ2-5
CDR3 protein: CASSQTSSGGKYF
CDR3 DNA: TGTGCCAGCAGCCAGACCTCGAGCGGGGGAAAGTACTTC

clone size: once
V gene: TRBV11-3
D gene: TRBD1
J gene: TRBJ2-7
CDR3 protein: CASSLQGTDEQYF
CDR3 DNA: TGTGCCAGCAGCCTACAGGGGACGGACGAGCAGTACTTC

clone size: NA
V gene: TRBV19
D gene: NA
J gene: TRBJ2-3
CDR3 protein: CASNGRGLGTDTQYF
CDR3 DNA: TGTGCCAGTAACGGCCGGGGATTAGGCACAGATACGCAGTATTTT

clone size: many
V gene: TRBV5-1
D gene: TRBD1
J gene: TRBJ1-1
CDR3 protein: CASQPGGQGPNTEAFF
CDR3 DNA: TGCGCCAGTCAACCAGGAGGACAGGGTCCGAACACTGAAGCTTTCTTT

clone size: once
V gene: TRBV9
D gene: NA
J gene: TRBJ1-5
CDR3 protein: CASSVVSDNQPQHF
CDR3 DNA: TGTGCCAGCAGCGTAGTGTCAGACAATCAGCCCCAGCATTTT